This passage covers 8 T cell receptor beta chains from one sample sequenced in a study of blood T cell repertoires in COVID-19. TCRdb's table, derived via immunoSEQ multiplex PCR, lists solely in-frame clones and lacks some. Of more than 85,000 clones listed, about 88% are singletons. Material for sequencing was peripheral blood. These receptor sequences come from a woman of 80 years or more with acute or convalescent COVID-19.

The chain couples TRBV2 to TRBJ2-3; the match to TRBD2 covers 12 bases. With 11 bases clipped from V and 4 bases from J, the junction kept 4 bases outside the gene matches. CDR1 is SNHLY, CDR2 FYNNEI, per germline. CDR3 size: 13 residues. CDR3 protein: CASGLAGSDTQYF. The CDR3 nucleotides read TGTGCCTCCGGACTAGCGGGGTCAGATACGCAGTATTTT. Based on the CDR3 plus reference TRBV2 and TRBJ2-3, the full variable domain is EPEVTQTPSHQVTQMGQEVILRCVPISNHLYFYWYRQILGQKVEFLVSFYNNEISEKSEIFDDQFSVERPDGSNFTLKIRSTKLEDSAMYFCASGLAGSDTQYFGPGTRLTVL.

Concerning this clone: Other nucleotide sequences from this sample produce the same CDR3. The rearrangement links TRBV19 to TRBJ1-1; perhaps TRBD1 as D (5 bases). This CDR3 comprises 13 residues. Per germline, CDR1 LNHDA and CDR2 SQIVND (reference sequence). The V and J ends lost 4 bases and 1 base respectively, with 7 bases between them. CDR3 DNA: TGTGCCAGTAGTACCGGACAGAACACTGAAGCTTTCTTT. Amino acids: CASSTGQNTEAFF.

V gene TRBV15 combines with J gene TRBJ1-5; 10 bases line up with TRBD1. V dropped 3 bases and J dropped 7; count of bases not matched to a gene: 9. CDR3 length equals 16 residues. Looked up from germline, CDR1 is LNHNV and CDR2 is YYDKDF (reference sequence). CDR3 residues: CATSSGDRGNWQPQHF. For the CDR3, the DNA is TGTGCCACCAGCAGCGGGGACAGGGGTAATTGGCAGCCCCAGCATTTT. Full variable domain (missing parts from reference TRBV15 and TRBJ1-5): DAMVIQNPRYQVTQFGKPVTLSCSQTLNHNVMYWYQQKSSQAPKLLFHYYDKDFNNEADTPDNFQSRRPNTSFCFLDIRSPGLGDTAMYLCATSSGDRGNWQPQHFGDGTRLSIL.

The chain has TRBV20-1 and TRBJ2-6; D gene ambiguous. This CDR3 is built from 11 residues. CDR1 and CDR2 (germline): DFQATT, SNEGSKA (reference sequence). The CDR3 is CSFFGANVLTF. In DNA, the CDR3 is TGCAGCTTCTTCGGGGCCAACGTCCTGACTTTC.

The chain uses TRBV28 and TRBJ2-5; perhaps TRBD1 as D (6 bases). With 4 bases removed from V and 2 bases from J, the gap between germline ends came to 20 bases. CDR1 MDHEN and CDR2 SYDVKM come from the germline V gene. The CDR3 is 17 amino acids. As DNA, the CDR3 is TGTGCCAGCAGTTACCGTATGGGGGTCGACAGGCAAGAGACCCAGTACTTC. Translating gives CASSYRMGVDRQETQYF.

V usage is TRBV20-1 and J usage is TRBJ2-2; TRBD2 aligns across 7 bases. This CDR3 region has 14 residues. Germline V gene lookup returns CDR1 DFQATT and CDR2 SNEGSKA (reference sequence). J lost 7 bases, V lost 3 bases, and 8 bases had no gene match. Written as DNA, the CDR3 is TGCAGTGCTAGTTTCGCTAGCGGACGCGGGGAGCTGTTTTTT. The encoded protein is CSASFASGRGELFF.

The chain employs TRBV3-1 (or the pseudogene TRBV3-2) and TRBJ1-5, with D uncertain. Germline-derived CDR1 and CDR2 are LGHDT and YNNKEL (reference sequence). The CDR3 loop spans 14 amino acids. Deletions cut 3 bases from V and 5 bases from J, with 11 bases between. CDR3 protein: CASSQGFRDQPQHF. The CDR3 DNA reads TGTGCCAGCAGCCAGGGTTTTCGGGATCAGCCCCAGCATTTT.

In its sample, this clone was seen once. One end of the junction is discordant with germline, which a read error may explain. This chain links TRBV4-3 with TRBJ2-7; 8 nucleotides match TRBD1. Per germline, CDR1 LGHNA and CDR2 YSLEER. The CDR3 covers 15 residues. The CDR3 bases are TGCGCCAGCAGCGCAGAACTGGGGACAGGCTTCTCCTTGGACTTC. Its protein is CASSAELGTGFSLDF.